This is a list of T cell receptor beta chains from one sample in a study of beta chain features in type 1 diabetes. Produced via immunoSEQ multiplex PCR; TCRdb's table is partial and in-frame only. The table records fewer than 500,000 clones, approximately 15% of them present only once. Material: naive CD4+ T cells from blood. These receptors were taken from a man between 25 and 39 years old in good health. Both conserved end residues are part of each CDR3. The D gene is left open where the match is weak. Expanded clones are given a class, and other clones once, few, many or no size at all.

V gene	clone size	J gene	D gene	CDR3 protein	CDR3 DNA
TRBV30	.	TRBJ2-3	.	CAWSLRVTDTQYF	TGTGCCTGGAGTTTGAGGGTCACAGATACGCAGTATTTT
TRBV9	.	TRBJ2-2	.	CASSVTSNTGELFF	TGTGCCAGCAGCGTCACATCGAACACCGGGGAGCTGTTTTTT
TRBV29-1	few	TRBJ2-5	.	CSADRIPLETQYF	TGCAGCGCTGACCGGATTCCGCTGGAGACCCAGTACTTC
TRBV18	.	TRBJ2-2	TRBD1	CASSPLGTGYTGELFF	TGTGCCAGCTCACCACTCGGGACAGGTTACACCGGGGAGCTGTTTTTT
TRBV18	few	TRBJ2-5	.	CASSTRITAGETQYF	TGTGCCAGCTCCACCCGGATAACGGCCGGGGAGACCCAGTACTTC
TRBV2	.	TRBJ2-7	.	CASSRGYEQYF	TGTGCCAGCAGTCGGGGTTACGAGCAGTACTTC
TRBV10-3	.	TRBJ2-1	.	CATMNYSSYNEQFF	TGTGCCACGATGAACTACAGCTCCTACAATGAGCAGTTCTTC
TRBV30	.	TRBJ1-3	.	CAWSAGARNTIYF	TGTGCCTGGAGTGCAGGGGCACGAAACACCATATATTTT
TRBV7-9	few	TRBJ2-1	TRBD2	CASSQGTRSNEQFF	TGTGCCAGCAGCCAAGGGACTAGAAGTAATGAGCAGTTCTTC
TRBV28	.	TRBJ1-2	.	CASSPQSYGYTF	TGTGCCAGCAGTCCACAGAGTTATGGCTACACCTTC
TRBV5-4	.	TRBJ2-3	TRBD2	CASSPTSGVTDTQYF	TGTGCCAGCAGCCCAACTAGCGGGGTCACAGATACGCAGTATTTT
TRBV4-3	.	TRBJ1-3	TRBD1	CASSQTGEIGNTIYF	TGCGCCAGCAGCCAGACAGGGGAAATCGGAAACACCATATATTTT
TRBV5-4	few	TRBJ2-1	TRBD1	CASSTGTGTYNEQFF	TGTGCCAGCAGCACCGGGACAGGGACCTACAATGAGCAGTTCTTC
TRBV14	.	TRBJ2-4	TRBD1	CASSQVGTARNIQYF	TGTGCCAGCAGCCAAGTTGGGACAGCACGAAACATTCAGTACTTC
TRBV30	.	TRBJ2-1	.	CAWSTPWQSPRAVHNEQFF	TGTGCCTGGAGTACCCCCTGGCAGTCACCCCGCGCAGTTCACAATGAGCAGTTCTTC
TRBV7-6	.	TRBJ2-2	TRBD2	CASSLGGSLAGELFF	TGTGCCAGCAGCTTAGGCGGGAGCTTAGCCGGGGAGCTGTTTTTT
TRBV19	few	TRBJ2-5	.	CASSIGTGQETQYF	TGTGCCAGTAGTATTGGGACCGGACAAGAGACCCAGTACTTC
TRBV5-1	.	TRBJ2-2	.	CASSLGRDSNTGELFF	TGCGCCAGCAGCTTGGGTAGGGACTCGAACACCGGGGAGCTGTTTTTT
TRBV30	few	TRBJ1-1	TRBD1	CAWSRGQVTEAFF	TGTGCCTGGAGTAGGGGGCAGGTCACTGAAGCTTTCTTT
TRBV10-3	.	TRBJ2-5	.	CAISGVTGIEETQYF	TGTGCCATCAGTGGGGTGACCGGGATTGAAGAGACCCAGTACTTC
TRBV7-8	.	TRBJ2-1	TRBD2	CASSAGLAGVEQFF	TGTGCCAGCAGCGCGGGACTAGCGGGAGTTGAGCAGTTCTTC
TRBV5-5	.	TRBJ1-4	TRBD1	CASSFPTGGGSEKLFF	TGTGCCAGCAGCTTCCCAACAGGGGGCGGAAGTGAAAAACTGTTTTTT
TRBV7-8	.	TRBJ2-5	TRBD1	CASSLARGLGETQYF	TGTGCCAGCAGCTTAGCGAGGGGGCTGGGAGAGACCCAGTACTTC
TRBV6-5	.	TRBJ2-5	.	CASSYTRAQETQYF	TGTGCCAGCAGTTACACCAGGGCCCAAGAGACCCAGTACTTC
TRBV9	.	TRBJ2-6	TRBD2	CASSVRLAEISGANVLTF	TGTGCCAGCAGCGTGAGACTAGCGGAAATCTCTGGGGCCAACGTCCTGACTTTC
TRBV29-1	.	TRBJ2-1	TRBD2	CSVSSGSIQFF	TGCAGCGTCTCTAGCGGGAGTATCCAATTCTTC
TRBV15	many	TRBJ2-3	.	CATSRAEDTQYF	TGTGCCACCAGCAGAGCTGAGGATACGCAGTATTTT
TRBV19	.	TRBJ2-1	.	CATLVGGNNEQFF	TGTGCCACCCTAGTGGGGGGAAACAATGAGCAGTTCTTC
TRBV7-9	.	TRBJ2-4	.	CASSFGGNKNIQYF	TGTGCCAGCAGCTTCGGCGGGAACAAAAACATTCAGTACTTC
TRBV5-1	.	TRBJ2-2	TRBD1	CASSSGTANTGELFF	TGCGCCAGCAGCTCCGGGACAGCGAACACCGGGGAGCTGTTTTTT
TRBV7-9	.	TRBJ2-7	.	CASSATLPGISYEQYF	TGTGCCAGCAGCGCTACACTTCCCGGGATCTCCTACGAGCAGTACTTC
TRBV4-1	.	TRBJ2-2	TRBD1	CASSPRDRAFANTGELFF	TGCGCCAGCAGCCCCCGGGACAGGGCATTCGCGAACACCGGGGAGCTGTTTTTT
TRBV9	once	TRBJ2-3	.	CASSVDISTDTQYF	TGTGCCAGCAGCGTAGACATTAGCACAGATACGCAGTATTTT
TRBV18	.	TRBJ1-2	TRBD1	CASSSTGVNGYTF	TGTGCCAGCTCTAGCACAGGGGTGAATGGCTACACCTTC
TRBV7-9	few	TRBJ2-1	.	CASSLGLRGINEQFF	TGTGCCAGCAGCTTGGGTCTTAGGGGGATCAATGAGCAGTTCTTC
TRBV5-1	few	TRBJ2-2	TRBD2	CASSGDLAGVTGELFF	TGCGCCAGCAGCGGGGATCTAGCGGGAGTCACCGGGGAGCTGTTTTTT
TRBV4-1	.	TRBJ2-3	TRBD2	CASSQQWADQRGGTDTQYF	TGCGCCAGCAGCCAACAATGGGCTGATCAGCGGGGGGGCACAGATACGCAGTATTTT
TRBV5-4	few	TRBJ2-3	TRBD2	CATQKTSGTDTQYF	TGTGCCACCCAGAAGACTAGCGGCACAGATACGCAGTATTTT
TRBV2	few	TRBJ2-5	.	CALGQETQYF	TGTGCCCTGGGGCAAGAGACCCAGTACTTC
TRBV14	.	TRBJ1-1	.	CASSQSVGAGGTEAFF	TGTGCCAGCAGCCAAAGCGTGGGGGCAGGAGGCACTGAAGCTTTCTTT
TRBV30	few	TRBJ2-1	.	CAWSAGNSYNEQFF	TGTGCCTGGAGTGCAGGCAATTCCTACAATGAGCAGTTCTTC
TRBV7-2	.	TRBJ1-5	.	CASAGQGPQPQHF	TGTGCCAGCGCCGGCCAGGGTCCTCAGCCCCAGCATTTT
TRBV4-3	few	TRBJ2-1	.	CASSQSNEQFF	TGCGCCAGCAGCCAATCCAATGAGCAGTTCTTC
TRBV19	few	TRBJ2-5	TRBD2	CASLAGGVRETQYF	TGTGCCAGCCTAGCGGGAGGAGTGAGGGAGACCCAGTACTTC
TRBV25-1	.	TRBJ1-2	.	CASSEFGYGYTF	TGTGCCAGCAGTGAATTTGGCTATGGCTACACCTTC
TRBV9	few	TRBJ2-1	.	CASSVEESSYNEQFF	TGTGCCAGCAGCGTAGAGGAGAGCTCCTACAATGAGCAGTTCTTC
TRBV9	few	TRBJ1-2	TRBD1	CASSEGAGDYGYTF	TGTGCCAGCAGCGAGGGGGCTGGGGACTATGGCTACACCTTC
TRBV27	.	TRBJ2-1	.	CASSLWPPGSRAEQFF	TGTGCCAGCAGTTTATGGCCCCCAGGGTCGAGGGCTGAGCAGTTCTTC
TRBV29-1	few	TRBJ2-1	.	CSVWDQRYNEQFF	TGCAGCGTATGGGACCAGAGATACAATGAGCAGTTCTTC
TRBV9	.	TRBJ1-5	TRBD1	CASSQGTGEDQPQHF	TGTGCCAGCAGCCAAGGGACAGGGGAAGATCAGCCCCAGCATTTT
TRBV6-5	few	TRBJ2-1	TRBD1	CASSRGQGHNEQFF	TGTGCCAGCAGTCGAGGACAGGGTCACAATGAGCAGTTCTTC
TRBV7-9	.	TRBJ2-1	TRBD1	CASSLDRGRWNEQFF	TGTGCCAGCAGCCTAGACAGGGGACGATGGAATGAGCAGTTCTTC
TRBV14	.	TRBJ2-1	.	CASSQDLYEQFF	TGTGCCAGCAGCCAAGATCTTTATGAGCAGTTCTTC
TRBV9	.	TRBJ1-2	.	CASSVEVDGYTF	TGTGCCAGCAGCGTAGAAGTAGATGGCTACACCTTC
TRBV19	.	TRBJ1-2	.	CASSLRFGYTF	TGTGCCAGTAGTCTCAGGTTTGGCTACACCTTC
TRBV11-3	few	TRBJ1-1	.	CASSLDIRELMNTEAFF	TGTGCCAGCAGCTTAGACATTCGGGAACTAATGAACACTGAAGCTTTCTTT
TRBV29-1	.	TRBJ2-1	.	CSVGRSYNEQFF	TGCAGCGTTGGAAGGAGCTACAATGAGCAGTTCTTC
TRBV11-3	.	TRBJ2-3	TRBD1	CASSFGQADTQYF	TGTGCCAGCAGCTTCGGACAGGCCGATACGCAGTATTTT
TRBV14	few	TRBJ2-5	.	CASSLGETQYF	TGTGCCAGCAGCCTGGGAGAGACCCAGTACTTC